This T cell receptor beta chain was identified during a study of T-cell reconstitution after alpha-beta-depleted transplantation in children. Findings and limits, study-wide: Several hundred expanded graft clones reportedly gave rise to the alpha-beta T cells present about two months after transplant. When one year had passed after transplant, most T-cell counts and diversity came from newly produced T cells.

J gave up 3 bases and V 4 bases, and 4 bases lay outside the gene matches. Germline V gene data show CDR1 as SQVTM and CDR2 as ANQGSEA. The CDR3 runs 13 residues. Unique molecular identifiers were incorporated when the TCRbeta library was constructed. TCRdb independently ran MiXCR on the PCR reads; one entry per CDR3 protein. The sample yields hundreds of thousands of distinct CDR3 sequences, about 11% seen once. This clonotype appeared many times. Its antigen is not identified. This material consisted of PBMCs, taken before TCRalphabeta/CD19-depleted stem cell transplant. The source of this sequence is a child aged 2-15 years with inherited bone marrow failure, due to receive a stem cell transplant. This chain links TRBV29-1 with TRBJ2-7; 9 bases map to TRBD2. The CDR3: CSVGSGSSYEQYF. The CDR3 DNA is TGCAGCGTTGGTAGCGGGAGTAGCTACGAGCAGTACTTC.